The sequence of this T cell receptor (beta chain) was determined in a study of CD8+CD57+ T cells in acquired aplastic anemia. Turning to the study itself: DNA recovered from sorted CD4+ and CD8+ cells had a mean of around 3.3 ug.

The use of genomic DNA as template underpinned the TCR beta VDJ and CDR3 profiling. TCRdb re-called the reads through MiXCR, storing one row per CDR3 protein. The table has around 290,000 distinct CDR3 sequences, 56% seen once. By flow cytometry, patients selected for sequencing had shown an expansion of CD8+CD57+ cells. This clonotype was detected only a few times. Trimming left V 5 bases short and J 7 bases short, with 11 bases between. The germline CDR1 and CDR2 sequences are SGHTA and FQGTGA. CDR3 length equals 13 residues. The receptor comes from a human donor with aplastic anemia. The V gene is TRBV7-3, the J gene TRBJ2-2; D uncertain. Material for sequencing was sorted CD4+, CD8+, or CD8+CD57+ T cells (not recorded which) from PBMCs. The CDR3 loop reads CASSPKKIGELFF. CDR3 nucleotides: TGTGCCAGCAGCCCAAAGAAGATCGGGGAGCTGTTTTTT.